The T cell receptor (beta chain) under discussion was sequenced for a study of blood T cells in healthy people across ages. Combining a sample-barcoded 5' primer with a J-beta primer mix, a second PCR ran for roughly 7 to 12 cycles. TCRdb called the 5' RACE reads again in MiXCR, with one record for every CDR3 protein. The table includes 780,000 or so distinct CDR3 sequences, approximately 55% detected once. The germline V gene encodes CDR1 SGHRS and CDR2 YFSETQ. The J segment lost 8 bases and the V segment lost 0 bases, leaving 7 bases of the junction unmatched. The CDR3 spans 14 residues. The sequence derives from a man at least 80 years old in good health. This rearrangement joins TRBV5-1 to TRBJ1-2, with TRBD1 matching 7 bases. Material: blood. CDR3 nucleotides: TGCGCCAGCAGCTTGGAGACAGGGTCGCAGGGCTACACCTTC. This codes for CASSLETGSQGYTF.